This T cell receptor beta chain stems from a study of CD8 T cells in Susac syndrome. The CDR3 length is 15 residues. Germline CDR1 reads SGHRS; CDR2 reads YFSETQ. Trimming took 0 bases from V and 6 from J, leaving 14 bases between them. Random hexamers primed reverse transcription of about 0.45 to 1 ug RNA. TCRdb reprocessed the immunoSEQ multiplex PCR reads via MiXCR and lists one record per CDR3 protein. The sample contains about 120,000 distinct CDR3 sequences, roughly 92% of which appear only once. This clonotype appeared once. The clonotype originates from a human donor in good health. Sequenced input: CD4+ T cells from PBMCs. J is TRBJ2-3 and V is TRBV5-1; maybe TRBD1 (5 bases). DNA of the CDR3: TGCGCCAGCAGCTTGGGGCCCTTCAGGGATGATACGCAGTATTTT. This gives the protein CASSLGPFRDDTQYF.